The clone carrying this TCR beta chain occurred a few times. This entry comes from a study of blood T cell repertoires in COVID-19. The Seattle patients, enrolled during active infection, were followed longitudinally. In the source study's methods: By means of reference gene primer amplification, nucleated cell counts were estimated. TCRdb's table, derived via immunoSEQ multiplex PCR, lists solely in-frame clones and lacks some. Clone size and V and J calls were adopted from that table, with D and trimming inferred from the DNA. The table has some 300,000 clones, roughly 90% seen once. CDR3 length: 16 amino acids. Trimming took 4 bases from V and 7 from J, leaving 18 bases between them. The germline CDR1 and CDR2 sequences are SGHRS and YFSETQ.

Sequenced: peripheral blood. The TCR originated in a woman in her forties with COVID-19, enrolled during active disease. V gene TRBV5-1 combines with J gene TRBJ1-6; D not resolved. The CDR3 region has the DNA TGCGCCAGCAGCCTGCGGGAGCAACTACTCAATTCACCCCTCCACTTT. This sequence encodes CASSLREQLLNSPLHF.